This T cell receptor (beta chain) appears in the sequencing data of a study of T-cell memory formation after mild COVID-19. In regard to this clonotype: What it recognizes is unknown.

CDR1 is KGHSH, CDR2 LQKENI, per germline. This CDR3 is 14 amino acids long. The trim removed 6 bases at V and 8 bases at J, leaving 8 bases unmatched. 5'RACE, which relied on constant-segment primers, yielded TCR alpha and TCR beta cDNA libraries carrying sample barcodes and UMIs. TCRdb re-analysed the 5' RACE reads in MiXCR, keeping a single row per CDR3 protein. This table holds about 45,000 distinct CDR3 sequences, 7.3% found once. Points from the study as a whole: Contracting clones, day 15 to 85, had balanced CD4/CD8, and later expanders favored CD4+. Largely, contracting CD4+ clones fell within CM and EM, and contracting CD8+ clones within EMRA. Some responding clones appeared in pre-infection memory, suggesting cross-reactive memory joined.

The chain uses TRBV18 and TRBJ2-4; 9 bases are a match to TRBD1. This TCR was recovered from a man aged 18 to 29 who had mild COVID-19 (a few samples of this study predate the infection). Cell type and time point are not known. Sequencing was carried out using PBMCs or a T cell subset sorted from them (not recorded which). In nucleotides, the CDR3 is TGTGCCAGCTCGGGGACAGGGTTAAAGGACATTCAGTACTTC. Protein sequence: CASSGTGLKDIQYF.